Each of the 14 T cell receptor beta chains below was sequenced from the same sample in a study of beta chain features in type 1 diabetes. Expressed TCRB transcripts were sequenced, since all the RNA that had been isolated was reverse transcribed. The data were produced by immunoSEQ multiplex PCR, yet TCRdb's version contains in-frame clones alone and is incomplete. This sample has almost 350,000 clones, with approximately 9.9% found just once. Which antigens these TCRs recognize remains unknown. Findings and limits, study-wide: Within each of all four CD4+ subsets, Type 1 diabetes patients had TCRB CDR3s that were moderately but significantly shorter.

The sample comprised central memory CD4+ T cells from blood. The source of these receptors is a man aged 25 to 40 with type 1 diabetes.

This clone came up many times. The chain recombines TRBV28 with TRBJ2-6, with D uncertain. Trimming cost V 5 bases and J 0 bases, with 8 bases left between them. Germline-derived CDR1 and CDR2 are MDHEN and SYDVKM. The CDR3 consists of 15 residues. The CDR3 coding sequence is TGTGCCAGCAGTCCTCCAGGCTCTGGGGCCAACGTCCTGACTTTC. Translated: CASSPPGSGANVLTF.

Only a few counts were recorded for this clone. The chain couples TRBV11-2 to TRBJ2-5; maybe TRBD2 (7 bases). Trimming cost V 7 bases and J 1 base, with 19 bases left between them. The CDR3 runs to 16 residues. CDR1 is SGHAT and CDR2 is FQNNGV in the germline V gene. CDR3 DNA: TGTGCCAGCACCCAAATGGGCGGGGGCACCCAAGAGACCCAGTACTTC. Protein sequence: CASTQMGGGTQETQYF.

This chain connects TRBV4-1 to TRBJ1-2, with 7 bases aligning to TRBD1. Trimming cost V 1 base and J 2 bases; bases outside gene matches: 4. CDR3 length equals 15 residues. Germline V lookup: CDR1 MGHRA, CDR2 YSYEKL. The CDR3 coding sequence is TGCGCCAGCAGCCAAGGACAGGGCGAAAACTATGGCTACACCTTC. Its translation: CASSQGQGENYGYTF.

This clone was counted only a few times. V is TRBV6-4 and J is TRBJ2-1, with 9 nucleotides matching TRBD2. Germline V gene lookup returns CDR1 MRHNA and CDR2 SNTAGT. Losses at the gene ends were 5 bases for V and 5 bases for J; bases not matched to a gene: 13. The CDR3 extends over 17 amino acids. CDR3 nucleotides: TGTGCCAGCAGTCCCCAGGGTGGAGCGGGGGGCCACAATGAGCAGTTCTTC. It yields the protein CASSPQGGAGGHNEQFF.

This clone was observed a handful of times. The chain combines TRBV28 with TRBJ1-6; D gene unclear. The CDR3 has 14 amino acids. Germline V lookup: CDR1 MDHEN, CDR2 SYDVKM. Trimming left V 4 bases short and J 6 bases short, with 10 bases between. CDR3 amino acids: CASSSDVFNSPLHF. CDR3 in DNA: TGTGCCAGCAGTTCGGACGTGTTTAATTCACCCCTCCACTTT. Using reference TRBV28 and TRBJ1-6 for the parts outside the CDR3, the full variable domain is DVKVTQSSRYLVKRTGEKVFLECVQDMDHENMFWYRQDPGLGLRLIYFSYDVKMKEKGDIPEGYSVSREKKERFSLILESASTNQTSMYLCASSSDVFNSPLHFGNGTRLTVT.

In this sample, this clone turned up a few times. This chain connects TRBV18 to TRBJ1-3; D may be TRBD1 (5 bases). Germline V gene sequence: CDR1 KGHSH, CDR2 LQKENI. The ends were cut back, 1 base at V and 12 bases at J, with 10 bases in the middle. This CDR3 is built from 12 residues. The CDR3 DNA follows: TGTGCCAGCTCACCACAAGGGGACGGCATATATTTT. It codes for CASSPQGDGIYF.

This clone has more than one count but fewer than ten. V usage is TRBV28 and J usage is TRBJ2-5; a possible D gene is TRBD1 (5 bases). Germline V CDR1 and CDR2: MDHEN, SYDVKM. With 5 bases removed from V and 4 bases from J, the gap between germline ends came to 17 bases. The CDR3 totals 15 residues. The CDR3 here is CASSGAGRVGETQYF. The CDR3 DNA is TGTGCCAGCAGTGGCGCAGGCAGGGTCGGAGAGACCCAGTACTTC.

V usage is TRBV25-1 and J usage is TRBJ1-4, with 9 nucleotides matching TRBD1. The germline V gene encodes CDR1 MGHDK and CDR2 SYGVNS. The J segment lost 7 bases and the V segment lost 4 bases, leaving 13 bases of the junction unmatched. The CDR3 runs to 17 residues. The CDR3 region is CASSGVPGQGLAEKLFF. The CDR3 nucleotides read TGTGCCAGCAGTGGAGTCCCGGGACAGGGTTTGGCTGAAAAACTGTTTTTT.

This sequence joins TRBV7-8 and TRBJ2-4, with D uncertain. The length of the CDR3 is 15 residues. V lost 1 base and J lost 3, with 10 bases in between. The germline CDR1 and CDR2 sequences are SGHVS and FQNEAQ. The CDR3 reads CASSLGSNFKNIQYF. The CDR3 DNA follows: TGTGCCAGCAGCTTAGGATCCAACTTCAAAAACATTCAGTACTTC.

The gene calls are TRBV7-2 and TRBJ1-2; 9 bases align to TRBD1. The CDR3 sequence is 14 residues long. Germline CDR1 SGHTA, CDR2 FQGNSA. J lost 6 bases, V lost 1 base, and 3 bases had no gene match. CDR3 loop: CASSLEWTGDGYTF. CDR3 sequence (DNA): TGTGCCAGCAGCTTAGAATGGACAGGGGATGGCTACACCTTC.

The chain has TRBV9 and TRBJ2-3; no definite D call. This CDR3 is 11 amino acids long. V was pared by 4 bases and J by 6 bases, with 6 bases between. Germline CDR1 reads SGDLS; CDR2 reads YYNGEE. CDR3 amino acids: CASSKADTQYF. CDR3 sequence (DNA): TGTGCCAGCAGCAAGGCCGATACGCAGTATTTT.

The CDR3 here is CASSPTDSRNGYTF. The CDR3 DNA follows: TGTGCCAGCAGCCCAACGGACAGCCGAAATGGCTACACCTTC. The chain is built from TRBV11-2 and TRBJ1-2; D may be TRBD1 (6 bases). Germline values: CDR1 SGHAT, CDR2 FQNNGV. Trimming shortened V by 5 bases and J by 6 bases, and 16 bases separated the two germline ends. The CDR3 has 14 residues.

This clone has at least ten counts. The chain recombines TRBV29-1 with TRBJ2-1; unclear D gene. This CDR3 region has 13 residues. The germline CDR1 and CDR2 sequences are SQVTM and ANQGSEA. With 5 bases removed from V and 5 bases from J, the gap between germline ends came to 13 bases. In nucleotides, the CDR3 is TGCAGCGTTAGGTTCGACAACAACAATGAGCAGTTCTTC. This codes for CSVRFDNNNEQFF.

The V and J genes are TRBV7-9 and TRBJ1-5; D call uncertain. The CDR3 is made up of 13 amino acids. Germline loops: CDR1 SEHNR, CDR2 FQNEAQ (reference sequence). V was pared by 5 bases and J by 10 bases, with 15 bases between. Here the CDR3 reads CASSLASEIPQHF. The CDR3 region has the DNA TGTGCCAGCAGCCTGGCATCGGAGATCCCCCAGCATTTT.